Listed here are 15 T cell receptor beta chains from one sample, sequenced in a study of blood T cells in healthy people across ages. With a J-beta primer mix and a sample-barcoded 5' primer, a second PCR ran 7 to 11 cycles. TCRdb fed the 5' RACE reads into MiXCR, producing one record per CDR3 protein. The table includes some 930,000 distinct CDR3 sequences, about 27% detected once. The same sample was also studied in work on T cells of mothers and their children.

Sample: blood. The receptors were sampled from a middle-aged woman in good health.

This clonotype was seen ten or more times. The CDR3 here is CASSRGGVEQFF. As DNA, the CDR3 is TGTGCCAGCAGCCGGGGGGGCGTTGAGCAGTTCTTC. The V call is TRBV3-1, the J call TRBJ2-1, with TRBD2 as a possible D gene (7 bases). V lost 4 bases and J 9 bases, leaving 10 bases between the germline ends. Germline V gives CDR1 LGHDT, CDR2 YNNKEL (reference sequence). This CDR3 comprises 12 residues.

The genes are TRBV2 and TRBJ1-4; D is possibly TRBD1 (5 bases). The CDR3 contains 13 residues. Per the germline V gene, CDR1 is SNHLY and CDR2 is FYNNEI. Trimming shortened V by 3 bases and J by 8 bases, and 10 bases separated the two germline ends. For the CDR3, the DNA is TGTGCCAGCAGTGAGGAGGGGTGGGAAAAACTGTTTTTT. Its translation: CASSEEGWEKLFF.

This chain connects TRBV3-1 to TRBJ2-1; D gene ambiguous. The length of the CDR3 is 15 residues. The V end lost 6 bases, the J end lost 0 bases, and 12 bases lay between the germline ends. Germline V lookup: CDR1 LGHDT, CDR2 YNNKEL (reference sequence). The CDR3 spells CASSLSPSSYNEQFF. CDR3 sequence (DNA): TGTGCCAGCAGTCTCTCCCCCAGCTCCTACAATGAGCAGTTCTTC.

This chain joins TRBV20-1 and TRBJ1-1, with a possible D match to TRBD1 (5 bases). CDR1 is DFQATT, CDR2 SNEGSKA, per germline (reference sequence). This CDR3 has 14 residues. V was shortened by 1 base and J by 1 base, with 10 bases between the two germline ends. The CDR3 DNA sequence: TGCAGTGCTAGAGGGTTACAGGCGAACACTGAAGCTTTCTTT. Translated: CSARGLQANTEAFF.

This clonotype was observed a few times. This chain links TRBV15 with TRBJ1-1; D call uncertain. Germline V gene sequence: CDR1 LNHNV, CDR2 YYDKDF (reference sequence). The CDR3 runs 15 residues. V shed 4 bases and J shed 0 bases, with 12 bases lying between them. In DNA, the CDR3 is TGTGCCACCAGCAAGGAGGGTTCCATGAACACTGAAGCTTTCTTT. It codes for CATSKEGSMNTEAFF.

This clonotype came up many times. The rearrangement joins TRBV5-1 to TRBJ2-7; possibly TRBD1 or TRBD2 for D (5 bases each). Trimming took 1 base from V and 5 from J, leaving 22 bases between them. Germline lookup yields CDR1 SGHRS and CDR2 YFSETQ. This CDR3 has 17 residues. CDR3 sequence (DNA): TGCGCCAGCAGCTTGTACGGCGTAGACAGCGCGGGCGACGAGCAGTACTTC. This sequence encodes CASSLYGVDSAGDEQYF.

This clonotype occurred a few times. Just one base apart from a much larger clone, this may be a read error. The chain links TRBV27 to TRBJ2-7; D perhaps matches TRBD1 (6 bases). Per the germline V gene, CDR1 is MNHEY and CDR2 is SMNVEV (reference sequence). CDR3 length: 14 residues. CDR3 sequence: CASSLRDNSYERYF. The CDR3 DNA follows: TGTGCCAGCAGTTTACGGGACAACTCCTACGAGCGGTACTTC.

CDR3 loop: CASSSGQGPPNYGYTF. DNA of the CDR3: TGTGCCAGCAGTTCCGGACAGGGGCCGCCTAACTATGGCTACACCTTC. The chain links TRBV6-5 to TRBJ1-2, with 9 bases identical to TRBD1. The CDR3 loop spans 16 amino acids. J lost 0 bases, V lost 4 bases, and 6 bases had no gene match. Germline-derived CDR1 and CDR2 are MNHEY and SVGAGI.

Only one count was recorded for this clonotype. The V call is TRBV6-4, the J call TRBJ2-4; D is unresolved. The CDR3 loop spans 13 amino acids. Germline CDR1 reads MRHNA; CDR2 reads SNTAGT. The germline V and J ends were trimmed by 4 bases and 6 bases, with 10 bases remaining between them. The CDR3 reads CASSAPSVNIQYF. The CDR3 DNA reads TGTGCCAGCAGTGCCCCGTCAGTAAACATTCAGTACTTC.

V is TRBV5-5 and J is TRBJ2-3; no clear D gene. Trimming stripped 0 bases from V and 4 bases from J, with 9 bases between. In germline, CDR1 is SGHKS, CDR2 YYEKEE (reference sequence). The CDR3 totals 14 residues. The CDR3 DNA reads TGTGCCAGCAGCTTGGCGGTGGGGTCAGATACGCAGTATTTT. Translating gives CASSLAVGSDTQYF.

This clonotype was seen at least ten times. This CDR3 is CASSPRGRSSYNEQFF. The DNA for the CDR3 is TGTGCCAGCAGCCCCCGGGGCAGGAGCTCCTACAATGAGCAGTTCTTC. V is TRBV11-2 and J is TRBJ2-1; either TRBD1 or TRBD2 may supply D (5 bases each). The CDR3 is 16 amino acids. Trimming shortened V by 5 bases and J by 0 bases, and 14 bases separated the two germline ends. Germline CDR1 SGHAT, CDR2 FQNNGV.

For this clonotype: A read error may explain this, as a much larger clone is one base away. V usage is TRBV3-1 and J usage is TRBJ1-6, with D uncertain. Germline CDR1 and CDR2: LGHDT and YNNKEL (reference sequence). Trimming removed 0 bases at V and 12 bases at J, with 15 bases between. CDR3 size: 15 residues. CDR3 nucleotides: TGTGCCAGCAGCCAAGACCCAGCCACAAGTTTACCCCTCCACTTT. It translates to CASSQDPATSLPLHF. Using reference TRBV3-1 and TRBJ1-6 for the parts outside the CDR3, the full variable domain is DTAVSQTPKYLVTQMGNDKSIKCEQNLGHDTMYWYKQDSKKFLKIMFSYNNKELIINETVPNRFSPKSPDKAHLNLHINSLELGDSAVYFCASSQDPATSLPLHFGNGTRLTVT.

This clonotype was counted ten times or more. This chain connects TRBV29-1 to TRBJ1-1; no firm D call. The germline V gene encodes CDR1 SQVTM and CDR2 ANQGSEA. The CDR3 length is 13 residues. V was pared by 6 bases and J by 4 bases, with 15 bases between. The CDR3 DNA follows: TGCAGCGTATCGACACCGCGTAGCACTGAAGCTTTCTTT. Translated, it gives CSVSTPRSTEAFF.

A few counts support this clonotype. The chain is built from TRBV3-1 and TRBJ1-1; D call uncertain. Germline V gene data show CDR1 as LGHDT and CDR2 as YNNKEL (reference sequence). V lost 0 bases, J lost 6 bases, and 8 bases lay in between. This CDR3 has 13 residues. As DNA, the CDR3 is TGTGCCAGCAGCCAAGACTCCCGGCCTGAAGCTTTCTTT. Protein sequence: CASSQDSRPEAFF. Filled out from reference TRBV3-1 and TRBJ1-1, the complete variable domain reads DTAVSQTPKYLVTQMGNDKSIKCEQNLGHDTMYWYKQDSKKFLKIMFSYNNKELIINETVPNRFSPKSPDKAHLNLHINSLELGDSAVYFCASSQDSRPEAFFGQGTRLTVV.

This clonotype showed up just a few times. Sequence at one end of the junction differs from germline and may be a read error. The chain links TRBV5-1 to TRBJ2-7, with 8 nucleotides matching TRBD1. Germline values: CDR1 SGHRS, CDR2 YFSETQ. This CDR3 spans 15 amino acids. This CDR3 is CACSLSTGVSYEQYF. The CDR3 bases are TGCGCCTGCAGCTTGTCGACAGGGGTCTCCTACGAGCAGTACTTC.